What follows are 14 T cell receptor beta chains derived from one specimen sequenced in a study of PD-1 blockade in classical Hodgkin lymphoma (dated by TCRdb to the early 2020s). Receptors were amplified or captured by the immunoSEQ multiplex PCR assay. Entries here come from immuneACCESS through TCRdb and include only in-frame sequences with V and J called. Some clones fail to appear in such tables; in the studies checked, an unresolved V gene covers under half of the shortfall, and the cause of the remainder is unknown. The sample table contains about 150,000 clones; only one count was recorded for about 78% of them. The ten largest account for about 9% of the sample. Explained via the paper, the time point label denotes: cycle 2 day 1 (C2D1) of nivolumab. Every trial patient had relapsed following autologous stem cell transplantation, and prior brentuximab vedotin exposure was what differed among cohorts A, B and C.

Sample: peripheral blood mononuclear cells (PBMCs), taken before the second cycle of nivolumab. These receptors were taken from a human donor with classical Hodgkin lymphoma.

Here the CDR3 DNA reads TGTGCCAGCGGTCTAGATGCAACTAATGAAAAACTGTTTTTT. It translates to CASGLDATNEKLFF. This chain uses TRBV6-6 with TRBJ1-4; D remains unclear. In germline, CDR1 is MNHNY, CDR2 SVGAGI (reference sequence). V gave up 8 bases and J gave up 0 bases, with 10 bases separating them. This CDR3 is 14 amino acids long.

The rearrangement joins TRBV6-6 to TRBJ1-2; D gene ambiguous. The CDR3 has 11 residues. Germline V gives CDR1 MNHNY, CDR2 SVGAGI (reference sequence). V lost 0 bases, J lost 10 bases, and 6 bases lay in between. Here the CDR3 reads CASSYSGFYTF. CDR3 coding DNA: TGTGCCAGCAGTTACTCCGGTTTCTACACCTTC.

This clone turned up a few times. Germline and junction disagree at one end, which may indicate a read error. The genes are TRBV10-3 and TRBJ1-5; no firm D call. CDR3 length: 13 residues. Germline V gives CDR1 ENHRY, CDR2 SYGVKD. CDR3 DNA: TGTGCCAGCAGTTACTCGGGCAATCAGCCCCAGCATTTT. Protein product: CASSYSGNQPQHF.

The chain is built from TRBV2 and TRBJ2-5, with 12 positions matching TRBD2. CDR3 size: 16 residues. Germline V lookup: CDR1 SNHLY, CDR2 FYNNEI. V lost 4 bases, J lost 4 bases, and 7 bases stayed unmatched. CDR3 region: CASSGLAGAGSETQYF. The CDR3, as DNA: TGTGCCAGCAGTGGACTAGCGGGGGCCGGCTCAGAGACCCAGTACTTC.

This clone was picked up many times. The chain recombines TRBV19 with TRBJ1-2; 8 bases map to TRBD1. V was clipped by 7 bases and J by 6 bases; unmatched bases: 4. The V gene's germline CDR1 is LNHDA and CDR2 SQIVND (reference sequence). The CDR3 is 12 residues long. The CDR3 DNA reads as TGTGCCAGTACCTACAGGGGGGATGGCTACACCTTC. This codes for CASTYRGDGYTF.

This clone has only a few counts. This chain links TRBV2 with TRBJ1-1, with 11 bases that match TRBD1. Germline CDR1 and CDR2: SNHLY and FYNNEI. The V and J ends lost 6 bases and 7 bases, in that order; junction bases with no gene match: 7. The CDR3 is made up of 14 amino acids. DNA for the CDR3: TGTGCCAGCAGGACCGGGACAGGGGGGGATGAAGCTTTCTTT. Protein: CASRTGTGGDEAFF.

The table lists this clone with a few counts. The gene calls are TRBV9 and TRBJ1-4; D is perhaps TRBD1 (6 bases). V gave up 2 bases and J gave up 8 bases, with 19 bases separating them. The CDR3 contains 16 residues. Germline lookup yields CDR1 SGDLS and CDR2 YYNGEE. The CDR3 loop is CASSVQSGAVNEKLFF. DNA of the CDR3: TGTGCCAGCAGCGTCCAATCAGGGGCGGTGAACGAAAAACTGTTTTTT.

The chain links TRBV7-3 to TRBJ2-1, with 10 bases fitting TRBD2. Trimming cost V 9 bases and J 8 bases; bases outside gene matches: 7. Germline values: CDR1 SGHTA, CDR2 FQGTGA. The CDR3 extends over 13 amino acids. CDR3 in DNA: TGTGCCAGTAGTGTTAGCGGGGGGCATGAGCAGTTCTTC. Translating gives CASSVSGGHEQFF.

Comment on this clone: Relative to the germline gene, one junction end is altered; a read error may explain this. This chain links TRBV27 with TRBJ2-1, with D unclear. This CDR3 spans 11 amino acids. CDR1 MNHEY and CDR2 SMNVEV come from the germline V gene (reference sequence). CDR3 bases: TGTGCCAGCAGTTTTCTTGGAAGCCTGGTCTTC. This sequence encodes CASSFLGSLVF.

The chain joins TRBV11-2 to TRBJ1-3; 10 positions agree with TRBD1. Germline CDR1 and CDR2: SGHAT and FQNNGV. J lost 8 bases, V lost 3 bases, and 10 bases had no gene match. This CDR3 is built from 16 residues. The CDR3: CASSFSSGQGTYTIYF. In DNA, the CDR3 is TGTGCCAGCAGCTTCTCCTCGGGACAGGGGACGTACACCATATATTTT.

The rearrangement uses TRBV19 and TRBJ2-1; the match to TRBD2 covers 14 bases. After removal of 2 bases from V and 4 bases from J, the junction contained 7 bases not matched to a gene. Germline lookup yields CDR1 LNHDA and CDR2 SQIVND (reference sequence). The CDR3 has 18 amino acids. The CDR3 DNA reads TGTGCCAGTAGTATAAGGGTGGGGACTAGCGGGAGTTACAATGAGCAGTTCTTC. Its translation: CASSIRVGTSGSYNEQFF.

Note on this clone: Compared with germline, one end of the junction differs, possibly owing to a read error. The chain employs TRBV7-2 and TRBJ2-5; the D gene is possibly TRBD2 (6 bases). The germline CDR1 and CDR2 sequences are SGHTA and FQGNSA. This CDR3 has 13 amino acids. The CDR3 DNA is TGTGCCAGCAGCCGTAGCGGAGAAGAAACCCAGTACTTC. Its translation: CASSRSGEETQYF.

About this clone itself: This sample includes further DNA sequences coding for the same CDR3. The rearrangement joins TRBV7-2 to TRBJ2-2; 10 nucleotides match TRBD1. CDR1 is SGHTA, CDR2 FQGNSA, per germline. The CDR3 is made up of 14 amino acids. The V segment lost 8 bases and the J segment 4 bases; nucleotides outside the gene matches: 4. CDR3 protein: CASSGQGGTGELFF. The CDR3 DNA reads as TGTGCCAGCTCCGGACAGGGGGGCACCGGGGAGCTGTTTTTT.

In this sample, this clone turned up a few times. The rearrangement uses TRBV6-5 and TRBJ1-2, with a tentative D call TRBD1 (5 bases). V lost 2 bases, J lost 8 bases, and 9 bases lay in between. CDR3 size: 12 residues. Germline assignment: CDR1 MNHEY and CDR2 SVGAGI. This CDR3 reads CASSYRGWGYTF. The CDR3 region has the DNA TGTGCCAGCAGTTACCGGGGCTGGGGCTACACCTTC.